This TCR beta chain originates from a study of spatial heterogeneity in lung cancer. TCRdb redid the calling of the 5' RACE reads with MiXCR, one entry per CDR3 protein. This sample has tens of thousands of distinct CDR3 sequences, with 6.3% found just once. V gave up 4 bases and J gave up 0 bases, with 7 bases separating them. Per germline, CDR1 MDHEN and CDR2 SYDVKM. This CDR3 comprises 14 residues. Time point denoted: sample taken at primary tumor resection. This clonotype was detected many times. Source: PBMCs, taken at surgery. The V call is TRBV28, the J call TRBJ1-3; D not certain. This receptor was taken from a female donor with early-stage non-small cell lung cancer. CDR3 region: CASSSLLSGNTIYF. The CDR3 region has the DNA TGTGCCAGCAGTTCACTTCTCTCTGGAAACACCATATATTTT.